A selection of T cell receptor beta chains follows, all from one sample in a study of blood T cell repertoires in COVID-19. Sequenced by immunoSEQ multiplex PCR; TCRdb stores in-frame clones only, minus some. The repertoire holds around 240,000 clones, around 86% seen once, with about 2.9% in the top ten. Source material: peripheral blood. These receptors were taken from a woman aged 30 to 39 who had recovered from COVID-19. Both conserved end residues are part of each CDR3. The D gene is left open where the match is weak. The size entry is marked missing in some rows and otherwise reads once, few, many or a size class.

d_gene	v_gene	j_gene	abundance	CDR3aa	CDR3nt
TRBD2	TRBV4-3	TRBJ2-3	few	CASSQDGGTSGGASTDTQYF	TGCGCCAGCAGCCAAGATGGAGGGACTAGCGGGGGGGCCAGCACAGATACGCAGTATTTT
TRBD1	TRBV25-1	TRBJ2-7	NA	CASSEDRGLLNEQYF	TGTGCCAGCAGTGAGGACAGGGGTCTTCTCAACGAGCAGTACTTC
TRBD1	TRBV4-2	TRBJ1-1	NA	CASSQDRTGGTEAFF	TGTGCCAGCAGCCAAGATAGGACAGGAGGGACTGAAGCTTTCTTT
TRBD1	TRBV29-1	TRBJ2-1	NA	CSVEVGQGTYNEQFF	TGCAGCGTTGAAGTGGGACAGGGGACTTACAATGAGCAGTTCTTC
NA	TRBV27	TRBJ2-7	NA	CASSFGTSYEQYF	TGTGCCAGCAGTTTCGGGACATCCTACGAGCAGTACTTC
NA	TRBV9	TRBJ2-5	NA	CASSLGGTAYQETQYF	TGTGCCAGCAGCCTCGGAGGGACAGCGTACCAAGAGACCCAGTACTTC
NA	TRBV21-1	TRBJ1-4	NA	CASSNDVNRGGFNEKLFF	TGTGCCAGCAGCAATGATGTGAACAGGGGGGGGTTTAATGAAAAACTGTTTTTT
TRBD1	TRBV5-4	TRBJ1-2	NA	CASSLDPGGYGYTF	TGTGCCAGCAGCTTGGACCCAGGGGGCTATGGCTACACCTTC
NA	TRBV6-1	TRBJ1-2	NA	CASSESGRVYGYTF	TGTGCCAGCAGTGAAAGTGGTAGAGTCTATGGCTACACCTTC
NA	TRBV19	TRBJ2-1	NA	CASSIVPGDWEQFF	TGTGCCAGTAGTATAGTCCCAGGGGATTGGGAGCAGTTCTTC
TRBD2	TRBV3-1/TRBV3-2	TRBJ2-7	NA	CASSQPGLAGEYEQYF	TGTGCCAGCAGCCAACCCGGACTAGCGGGGGAGTACGAGCAGTACTTC
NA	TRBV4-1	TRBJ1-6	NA	CASSLTDVSGGNSPLHF	TGCGCCAGCAGCCTCACCGATGTATCTGGGGGCAATTCACCCCTCCACTTT
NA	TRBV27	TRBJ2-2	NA	CASHPGPDGELFF	TGTGCCAGCCATCCGGGTCCCGACGGGGAGCTGTTTTTT
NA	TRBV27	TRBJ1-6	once	CASTNGGGNSPLHF	TGTGCCAGCACCAACGGGGGGGGTAATTCACCCCTCCACTTT
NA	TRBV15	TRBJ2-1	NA	CATSLKARGSGNEQFF	TGTGCCACCAGCCTAAAGGCCAGGGGTTCAGGCAATGAGCAGTTCTTC
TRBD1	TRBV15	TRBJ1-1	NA	CATSRVGTGALEAFF	TGTGCCACCAGCAGAGTAGGGACAGGAGCCCTTGAAGCTTTCTTT
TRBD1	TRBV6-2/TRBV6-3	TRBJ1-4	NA	CASSYGTGKKLFF	TGTGCCAGCAGTTACGGGACAGGGAAAAAACTGTTTTTT
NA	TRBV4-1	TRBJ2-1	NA	CASSTEIQVYNEQFF	TGCGCCAGCAGCACAGAAATACAGGTATACAATGAGCAGTTCTTC
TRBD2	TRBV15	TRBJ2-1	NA	CATSRDHLKRGGYNEQFF	TGTGCCACCAGCAGAGATCACCTGAAGCGGGGGGGCTACAATGAGCAGTTCTTC
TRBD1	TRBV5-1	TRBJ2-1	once	CASSRDSSSYNEQFF	TGCGCCAGCAGCAGGGACAGTAGCTCCTACAATGAGCAGTTCTTC
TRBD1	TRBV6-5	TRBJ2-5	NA	CASRARGRETQYF	TGTGCCAGCAGAGCTAGGGGGCGAGAGACCCAGTACTTC
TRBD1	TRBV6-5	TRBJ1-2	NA	CASRVPGQGRYGYTF	TGTGCCAGCAGGGTCCCGGGACAGGGAAGGTATGGCTACACCTTC
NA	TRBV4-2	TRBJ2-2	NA	CASRLANTGELFF	TGTGCCAGCCGACTAGCGAACACCGGGGAGCTGTTTTTT
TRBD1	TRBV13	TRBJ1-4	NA	CASSPRDSLDKLFF	TGTGCCAGCAGCCCGAGGGACAGTTTAGACAAACTGTTTTTT
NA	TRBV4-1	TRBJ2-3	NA	CASSQDPSVSSTDTQYF	TGCGCCAGCAGCCAAGACCCAAGCGTTTCTAGCACAGATACGCAGTATTTT
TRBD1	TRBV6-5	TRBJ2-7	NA	CATRGTGTESYEQYF	TGTGCCACCAGGGGGACAGGGACAGAAAGCTACGAGCAGTACTTC
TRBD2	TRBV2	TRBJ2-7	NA	CASSGGLAEYEQYF	TGTGCCAGCAGTGGAGGACTAGCGGAATACGAGCAGTACTTC
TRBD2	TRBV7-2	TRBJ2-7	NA	CASSPGGSSYEQYF	TGTGCCAGCAGCCCCGGGGGGAGCTCCTACGAGCAGTACTTC
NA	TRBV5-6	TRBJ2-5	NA	CASSLGAGAQETQYF	TGTGCCAGCAGCTTGGGAGCCGGTGCCCAAGAGACCCAGTACTTC
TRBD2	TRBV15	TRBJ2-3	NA	CATSRGPAAGGADTQYF	TGTGCCACCAGCAGAGGTCCCGCTGCGGGGGGAGCAGATACGCAGTATTTT
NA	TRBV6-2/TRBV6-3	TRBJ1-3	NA	CASSYPTAGNTIYF	TGTGCCAGCAGTTACCCGACAGCTGGAAACACCATATATTTT
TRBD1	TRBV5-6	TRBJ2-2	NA	CASSSGTADTGELFF	TGTGCCAGCAGCTCCGGGACAGCTGACACCGGGGAGCTGTTTTTT
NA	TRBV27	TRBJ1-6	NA	CASSFLNSPLHF	TGTGCCAGCAGTTTCCTTAATTCACCCCTCCACTTT
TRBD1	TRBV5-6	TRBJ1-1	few	CASSSQGQGGTEAFF	TGTGCCAGCAGCTCCCAGGGACAGGGTGGCACTGAAGCTTTCTTT
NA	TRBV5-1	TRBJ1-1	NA	CASAWRENTEAFF	TGCGCCAGCGCTTGGAGGGAGAACACTGAAGCTTTCTTT
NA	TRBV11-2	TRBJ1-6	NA	CASSLVGDSPLHF	TGTGCCAGCAGCTTAGTGGGAGATTCACCCCTCCACTTT
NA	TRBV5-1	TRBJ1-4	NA	CASSTTGRGNEKLFF	TGCGCCAGCAGCACGACAGGAAGGGGTAATGAAAAACTGTTTTTT